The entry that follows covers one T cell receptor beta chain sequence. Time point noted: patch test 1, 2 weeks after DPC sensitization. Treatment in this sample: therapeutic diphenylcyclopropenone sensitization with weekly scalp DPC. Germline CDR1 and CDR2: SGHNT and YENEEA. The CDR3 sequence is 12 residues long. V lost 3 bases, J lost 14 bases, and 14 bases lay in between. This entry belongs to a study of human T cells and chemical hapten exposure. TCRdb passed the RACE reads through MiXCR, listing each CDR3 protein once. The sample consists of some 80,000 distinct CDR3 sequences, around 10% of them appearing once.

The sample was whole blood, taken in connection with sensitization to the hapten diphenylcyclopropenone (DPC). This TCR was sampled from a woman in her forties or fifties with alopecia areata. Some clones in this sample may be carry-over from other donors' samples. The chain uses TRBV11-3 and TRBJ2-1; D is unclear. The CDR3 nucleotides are TGTGCCAGCAGCTTGTCTATGGGTCCGGAGTTCTTC. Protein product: CASSLSMGPEFF.